Described below is a single T cell receptor beta chain sequence and its context. CDR1 and CDR2 from the germline V gene are SEHNR and FQNEAQ (reference sequence). With 4 bases removed from V and 2 bases from J, the gap between germline ends came to 12 bases. The CDR3 runs 15 residues. The entry originates in a study of vaccination and CD4 T cells after COVID-19. PCR tests turned positive between March and December 2020, before US Alpha, Beta and Delta variants. TCRdb ran MiXCR on the PCR reads and lists one entry per CDR3 protein. The table shows about 18,000 distinct CDR3 sequences, with less than 80% occurring only once.

This TCR derives from a human donor who had recovered from COVID-19. The input for sequencing was CD4+ T cells from blood, taken before SARS-CoV-2 vaccination. The chain combines TRBV7-9 with TRBJ2-1; the D gene could be TRBD1 or TRBD2 (5 bases each). The CDR3 is CASSSGSVPYNEQFF. The CDR3 DNA is TGTGCCAGCAGCTCAGGGAGTGTCCCCTACAATGAGCAGTTCTTC.